Listed here are 22 T cell receptor beta chains from one sample, sequenced in a study of cytotoxic CD8 clonotypes in ibrutinib-treated CLL. Repertoires were generated with immunoSEQ multiplex PCR, while TCRdb's copy carries only in-frame clones and drops some. The sample contains 150,000 or so clones, about 88% of which appear only once. The material sequenced was PBMCs, taken at disease progression, from a patient treated with ibrutinib. These TCRs come from a human donor with chronic lymphocytic leukemia.

The chain uses TRBV6-5 and TRBJ2-7, with D hard to call. The CDR3 has 11 residues. Germline assignment: CDR1 MNHEY and CDR2 SVGAGI. Trimming cost V 6 bases and J 3 bases, with 6 bases left between them. The CDR3 DNA follows: TGTGCCAGCAGGGGCTTCTACGAGCAGTACTTC. Translated, it gives CASRGFYEQYF.

The chain carries TRBV30 and TRBJ1-5; D is uncertain. This CDR3 comprises 14 residues. V was shortened by 8 bases and J by 0 bases, with 14 bases between the two germline ends. The germline gives CDR1 GTSNPN, CDR2 SVGIG (reference sequence). In nucleotides, the CDR3 is TGTGCCATAAGGGCCGTTAATAGCAATCAGCCCCAGCATTTT. Translated: CAIRAVNSNQPQHF.

This chain uses TRBV9 with TRBJ1-3; 7 bases align to TRBD1. This CDR3 region has 17 residues. Germline CDR1 SGDLS, CDR2 YYNGEE. V lost 0 bases, J lost 4 bases, and 10 bases stayed unmatched. The CDR3 DNA follows: TGTGCCAGCAGCGTAGCCTATGACAGGGTGTGGGGAAACACCATATATTTT. This translates into CASSVAYDRVWGNTIYF. The variable domain in full, with the rest retrieved from reference TRBV9 and TRBJ1-3, is DSGVTQTPKHLITATGQRVTLRCSPRSGDLSVYWYQQSLDQGLQFLIQYYNGEERAKGNILERFSAQQFPDLHSELNLSSLELGDSALYFCASSVAYDRVWGNTIYFGEGSWLTVV.

The genes are TRBV29-1 and TRBJ1-1; TRBD1 aligns across 8 bases. CDR3 length: 12 amino acids. J gave up 6 bases and V 6 bases, and 6 bases lay outside the gene matches. The germline CDR1 and CDR2 sequences are SQVTM and ANQGSEA. In DNA form, the CDR3 reads TGCAGCGTAAGCCAGGGGGCGGCTGAAGCTTTCTTT. Translating it yields CSVSQGAAEAFF. The whole variable domain, remainder taken from reference TRBV29-1 and TRBJ1-1, is SAVISQKPSRDICQRGTSLTIQCQVDSQVTMMFWYRQQPGQSLTLIATANQGSEATYESGFVIDKFPISRPNLTFSTLTVSNMSPEDSSIYLCSVSQGAAEAFFGQGTRLTVV.

Points on this clone: This CDR3 is also generated by other DNA sequences in the sample. The V gene is TRBV7-2, the J gene TRBJ2-7, with 13 positions matching TRBD2. The germline V gene encodes CDR1 SGHTA and CDR2 FQGNSA. The CDR3 is 14 amino acids. Losses at the gene ends were 5 bases for V and 3 bases for J; bases not matched to a gene: 1. In DNA form, the CDR3 reads TGTGCCAGCAGCCGGACTAGCGGGAGCTACGAGCAGTACTTC. Translating gives CASSRTSGSYEQYF.

V gene TRBV10-2 combines with J gene TRBJ2-1; tentatively, D is TRBD1 or TRBD2 (5 bases each). The CDR3 is 14 amino acids. Trimming took off 4 bases at V and 6 bases at J, with 13 bases between the two ends. In germline, CDR1 is WSHSY, CDR2 SAAADI. The CDR3 DNA reads as TGCGCCAGCAGTGTCGGGACCCCCCTCAATGAGCAGTTCTTC. Its protein is CASSVGTPLNEQFF.

The chain couples TRBV5-1 to TRBJ2-7; D might be TRBD1 (6 bases). The CDR3 length is 13 residues. Germline loops: CDR1 SGHRS, CDR2 YFSETQ. Trimming shortened V by 4 bases and J by 3 bases, and 11 bases separated the two germline ends. CDR3 in DNA: TGCGCCAGCAGCGCTGTAGGGGGCTACGAGCAGTACTTC. Protein: CASSAVGGYEQYF.

The J gene is TRBJ1-2, the V gene TRBV7-8; D is unresolved. This CDR3 is 17 amino acids long. The germline V and J ends were trimmed by 3 bases and 3 bases, with 20 bases remaining between them. Germline CDR1 SGHVS, CDR2 FQNEAQ. The CDR3 reads CASSLTGGLSSHYGYTF. DNA of the CDR3: TGTGCCAGCAGCTTGACGGGTGGATTGTCATCCCACTATGGCTACACCTTC. Filled out from reference TRBV7-8 and TRBJ1-2, the complete variable domain reads GAGVSQSPRYKVAKRGQDVALRCDPISGHVSLFWYQQALGQGPEFLTYFQNEAQLDKSGLPSDRFFAERPEGSVSTLKIQRTQQEDSAVYLCASSLTGGLSSHYGYTFGSGTRLTVV.

J is TRBJ2-1 and V is TRBV28; no clear D. The CDR3 runs to 10 residues. The germline gives CDR1 MDHEN, CDR2 SYDVKM. The ends were cut back, 7 bases at V and 6 bases at J, with 4 bases in the middle. The CDR3 bases are TGTGCCAGCATGCTCAATGAGCAGTTCTTC. This sequence encodes CASMLNEQFF.

This chain links TRBV4-3 with TRBJ1-3; D unclear. The V end was cut by 1 base, the J end by 3 bases, with 7 bases between. Per the germline V gene, CDR1 is LGHNA and CDR2 is YSLEER. CDR3 size: 14 residues. The CDR3 is CASSQVDGGNTIYF. The DNA for the CDR3 is TGCGCCAGCAGCCAAGTGGATGGTGGAAACACCATATATTTT.

The CDR3: CASSVVGRESDTQYF. The DNA of the CDR3 is TGTGCCAGCAGCGTAGTAGGCCGGGAATCGGATACGCAGTATTTT. V and J are TRBV9 and TRBJ2-3; the D gene is possibly TRBD2 (5 bases). CDR3 length: 15 amino acids. From germline, CDR1 is SGDLS and CDR2 YYNGEE. V lost 0 bases and J 6 bases, leaving 14 bases between the germline ends.

The rearrangement uses TRBV11-2 and TRBJ2-5; D call uncertain. The ends were cut back, 5 bases at V and 5 bases at J, with 21 bases in the middle. Germline-derived CDR1 and CDR2 are SGHAT and FQNNGV. The CDR3 length is 16 residues. The CDR3, as DNA: TGTGCCAGCAGCCGTCGTATGGGTAGTAGGTTGGAGACCCAGTACTTC. This encodes CASSRRMGSRLETQYF.

This chain joins TRBV11-3 and TRBJ1-2; 7 nucleotides line up with TRBD1. The ends lost 4 bases at V and 3 bases at J; junction bases unmatched: 2. Germline V gives CDR1 SGHNT, CDR2 YENEEA. This CDR3 comprises 13 residues. The CDR3 sequence: CASSSGQDYGYTF. The DNA of the CDR3 is TGTGCCAGCAGCTCCGGACAGGACTATGGCTACACCTTC.

The chain carries TRBV27 and TRBJ2-7; TRBD2 matches at 14 bases. J was trimmed by 3 bases and V by 3 bases; bases with no gene match: 1. The CDR3 length is 15 residues. CDR1 is MNHEY and CDR2 is SMNVEV in the germline V gene (reference sequence). The CDR3 is CASSFGTSGGYEQYF. The CDR3, as DNA: TGTGCCAGCAGTTTTGGGACTAGCGGGGGCTACGAGCAGTACTTC.

This clone was observed a handful of times. The chain joins TRBV5-5 to TRBJ1-1; 9 bases match TRBD1. Germline lookup yields CDR1 SGHKS and CDR2 YYEKEE (reference sequence). The CDR3 consists of 15 residues. J was trimmed by 5 bases and V by 4 bases; bases with no gene match: 9. The DNA of the CDR3 is TGTGCCAGCAGCCTAGATCCCGACAGGGGGACTGAAGCTTTCTTT. Its translation is CASSLDPDRGTEAFF.

The rearrangement uses TRBV4-2 and TRBJ2-5, with TRBD2 matching over 7 bases. This CDR3 has 16 amino acids. CDR1 is LGHNA, CDR2 YNFKEQ, per germline. The V and J ends lost 3 bases and 3 bases, in that order; junction bases with no gene match: 10. The CDR3 coding sequence is TGTGCCAGCAGCCACGTTGGCGACCGGGGGGAAGAGACCCAGTACTTC. Its protein is CASSHVGDRGEETQYF.

V gene TRBV6-5 combines with J gene TRBJ2-1; the match to TRBD2 covers 7 bases. The germline CDR1 and CDR2 sequences are MNHEY and SVGAGI. This CDR3 has 13 residues. With 6 bases clipped from V and 3 bases from J, the junction kept 2 bases outside the gene matches. CDR3 nucleotide sequence: TGTGCCAGCAGGAGGACTAGCTACAATGAGCAGTTCTTC. Its protein is CASRRTSYNEQFF.

V is TRBV7-2 and J is TRBJ2-5; 7 bases are shared with TRBD1. CDR1 and CDR2 from the germline V gene are SGHTA and FQGNSA. V shed 5 bases and J 5 bases; nucleotides not matched to a gene: 11. This CDR3 contains 15 residues. DNA for the CDR3: TGTGCCAGCAGCCTCGGGACAGCACAGCGGGAGACCCAGTACTTC. It is translated as CASSLGTAQRETQYF. The variable domain in full, completed from reference TRBV7-2 and TRBJ2-5, reads GAGVSQSPSNKVTEKGKDVELRCDPISGHTALYWYRQSLGQGLEFLIYFQGNSAPDKSGLPSDRFSAERTGGSVSTLTIQRTQQEDSAVYLCASSLGTAQRETQYFGPGTRLLVL.

The chain combines TRBV6-1 with TRBJ1-5; D may be TRBD1 (6 bases). CDR3 length equals 18 residues. Germline V gene lookup returns CDR1 MNHNS and CDR2 SASEGT. The germline V and J ends were trimmed by 3 bases and 4 bases, with 22 bases remaining between them. The CDR3 reads CASSDKTGNDVWNQPQHF. The CDR3 region has the DNA TGTGCCAGCAGTGATAAAACAGGGAACGACGTATGGAATCAGCCCCAGCATTTT.

This sequence joins TRBV10-1 and TRBJ2-3; D gene uncertain. CDR1 is WNHNN and CDR2 is SYGVQD in the germline V gene (reference sequence). The CDR3 is 14 amino acids. Trimming removed 0 bases at V and 2 bases at J, with 6 bases between. CDR3 loop: CASSESDPTDTQYF. In nucleotides, the CDR3 is TGCGCCAGCAGTGAGTCCGACCCCACAGATACGCAGTATTTT.

V usage is TRBV6-5 and J usage is TRBJ1-1; no firm D call. The CDR3 runs to 13 residues. The germline V gene has CDR1 MNHEY and CDR2 SVGAGI. Trimming cost V 6 bases and J 4 bases, with 12 bases left between them. CDR3 amino acids: CASSFDWRTEAFF. The CDR3 DNA reads TGTGCCAGCAGCTTCGACTGGCGCACTGAAGCTTTCTTT.

The genes are TRBV19 and TRBJ2-5; the D gene is possibly TRBD2 (6 bases). V lost 6 bases to trimming and J lost 2 bases, with 16 bases between them. This CDR3 is built from 15 residues. Per germline, CDR1 LNHDA and CDR2 SQIVND (reference sequence). CDR3 coding DNA: TGTGCCAGTAGCCCGGAGGGCTATACACAAGAGACCCAGTACTTC. This translates into CASSPEGYTQETQYF.